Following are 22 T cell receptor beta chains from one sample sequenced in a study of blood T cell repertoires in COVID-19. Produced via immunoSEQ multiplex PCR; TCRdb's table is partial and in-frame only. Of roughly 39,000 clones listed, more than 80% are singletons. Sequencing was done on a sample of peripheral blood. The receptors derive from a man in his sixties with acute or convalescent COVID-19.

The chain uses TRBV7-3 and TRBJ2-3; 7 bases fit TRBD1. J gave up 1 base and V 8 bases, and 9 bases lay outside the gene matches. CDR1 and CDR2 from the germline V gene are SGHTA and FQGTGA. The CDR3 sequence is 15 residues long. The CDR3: CASAQGIVRTDTQYF. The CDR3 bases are TGTGCCAGCGCACAGGGGATTGTCCGCACAGATACGCAGTATTTT. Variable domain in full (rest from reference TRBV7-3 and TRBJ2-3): GAGVSQTPSNKVTEKGKYVELRCDPISGHTALYWYRQSLGQGPEFLIYFQGTGAADDSGLPNDRFFAVRPEGSVSTLKIQRTERGDSAVYLCASAQGIVRTDTQYFGPGTRLTVL.

The CDR3 region has the DNA TGCGCCAGCAGCTTGGTAGTCGGGCTCGCAGGGGCCAATGAGCAGTTCTTC. Amino acids: CASSLVVGLAGANEQFF. The rearrangement links TRBV5-1 to TRBJ2-1, with D perhaps matching TRBD1 (6 bases). In germline, CDR1 is SGHRS, CDR2 YFSETQ. The CDR3 loop spans 17 amino acids. V gave up 0 bases and J gave up 6 bases, with 19 bases separating them.

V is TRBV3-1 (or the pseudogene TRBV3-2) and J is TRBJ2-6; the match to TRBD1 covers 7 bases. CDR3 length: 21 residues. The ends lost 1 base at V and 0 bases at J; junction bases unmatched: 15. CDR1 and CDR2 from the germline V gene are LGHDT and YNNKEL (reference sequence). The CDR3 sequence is CASSQVRGRQGLSSGANVLTF. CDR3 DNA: TGTGCCAGCAGCCAAGTCCGGGGAAGACAGGGCTTAAGCTCTGGGGCCAACGTCCTGACTTTC.

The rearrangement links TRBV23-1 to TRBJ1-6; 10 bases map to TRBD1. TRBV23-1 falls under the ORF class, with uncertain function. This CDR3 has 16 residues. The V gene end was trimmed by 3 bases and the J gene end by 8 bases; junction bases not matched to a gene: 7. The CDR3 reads CASSHPGTGADSPLHF. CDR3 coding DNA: TGCGCCAGCAGTCACCCCGGGACAGGGGCGGATTCACCCCTCCACTTT.

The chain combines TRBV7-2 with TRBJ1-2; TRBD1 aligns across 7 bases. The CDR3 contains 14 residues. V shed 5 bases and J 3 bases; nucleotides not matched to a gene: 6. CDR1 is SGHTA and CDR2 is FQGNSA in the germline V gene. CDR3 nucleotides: TGTGCCAGCAGCCGGACCGGACAGGACTATGGCTACACCTTC. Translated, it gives CASSRTGQDYGYTF.

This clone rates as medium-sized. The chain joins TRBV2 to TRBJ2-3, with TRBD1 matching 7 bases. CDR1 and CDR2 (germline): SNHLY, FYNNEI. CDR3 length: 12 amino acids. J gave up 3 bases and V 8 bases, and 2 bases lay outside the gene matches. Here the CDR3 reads CASEQGTDTQYF. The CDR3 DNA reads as TGTGCCAGCGAACAGGGGACAGATACGCAGTATTTT.

The CDR3 nucleotides read TGTGCCAGCGGCAAACAGATTTCCTACGAGCAGTACTTC. Residues: CASGKQISYEQYF. The gene calls are TRBV7-2 and TRBJ2-7; D gene uncertain. This CDR3 has 13 residues. V lost 8 bases and J lost 1, with 12 bases in between. CDR1 and CDR2 from the germline V gene are SGHTA and FQGNSA.

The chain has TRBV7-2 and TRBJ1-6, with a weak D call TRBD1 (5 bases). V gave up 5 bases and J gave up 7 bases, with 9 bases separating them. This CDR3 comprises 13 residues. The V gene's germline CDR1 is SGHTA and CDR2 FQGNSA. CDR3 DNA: TGTGCCAGCAGCCCAGGGTCGAATTCACCCCTCCACTTT. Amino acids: CASSPGSNSPLHF. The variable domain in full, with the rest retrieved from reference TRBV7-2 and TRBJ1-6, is GAGVSQSPSNKVTEKGKDVELRCDPISGHTALYWYRQSLGQGLEFLIYFQGNSAPDKSGLPSDRFSAERTGGSVSTLTIQRTQQEDSAVYLCASSPGSNSPLHFGNGTRLTVT.

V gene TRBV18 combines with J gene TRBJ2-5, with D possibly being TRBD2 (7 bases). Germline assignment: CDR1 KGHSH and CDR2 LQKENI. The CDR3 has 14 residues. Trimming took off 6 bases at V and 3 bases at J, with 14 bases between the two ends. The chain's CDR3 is CASSRRGGEETQYF. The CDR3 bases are TGTGCCAGCTCGAGGCGAGGGGGGGAAGAGACCCAGTACTTC.

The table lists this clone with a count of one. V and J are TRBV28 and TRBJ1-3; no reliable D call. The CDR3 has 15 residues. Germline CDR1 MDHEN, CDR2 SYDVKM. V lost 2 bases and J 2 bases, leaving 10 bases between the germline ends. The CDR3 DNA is TGTGCCAGCAGTTTAATCACCCAGGCTGGAAACACCATATATTTT. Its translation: CASSLITQAGNTIYF.

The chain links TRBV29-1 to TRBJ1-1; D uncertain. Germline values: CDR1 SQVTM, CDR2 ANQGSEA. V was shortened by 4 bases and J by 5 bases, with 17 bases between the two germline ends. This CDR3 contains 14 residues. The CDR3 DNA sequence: TGCAGCGTTGCCCCTAGGGCCCCGGGGACTGAAGCTTTCTTT. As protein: CSVAPRAPGTEAFF. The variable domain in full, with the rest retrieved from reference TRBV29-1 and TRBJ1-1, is SAVISQKPSRDICQRGTSLTIQCQVDSQVTMMFWYRQQPGQSLTLIATANQGSEATYESGFVIDKFPISRPNLTFSTLTVSNMSPEDSSIYLCSVAPRAPGTEAFFGQGTRLTVV.

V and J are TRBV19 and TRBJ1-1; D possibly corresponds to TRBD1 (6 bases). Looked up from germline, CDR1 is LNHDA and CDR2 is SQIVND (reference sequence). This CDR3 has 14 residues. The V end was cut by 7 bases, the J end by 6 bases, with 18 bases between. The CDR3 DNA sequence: TGTGCCAGTACGACCGGGGGGGGCGCCCCTGAAGCTTTCTTT. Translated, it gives CASTTGGGAPEAFF.

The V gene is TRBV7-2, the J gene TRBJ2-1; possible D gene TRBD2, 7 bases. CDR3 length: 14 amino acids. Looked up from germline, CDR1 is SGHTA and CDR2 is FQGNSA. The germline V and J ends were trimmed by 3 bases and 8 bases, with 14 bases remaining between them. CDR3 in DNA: TGTGCCAGCAGCTTTGCCGGGGGGCTGGATGAGCAGTTCTTC. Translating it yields CASSFAGGLDEQFF.

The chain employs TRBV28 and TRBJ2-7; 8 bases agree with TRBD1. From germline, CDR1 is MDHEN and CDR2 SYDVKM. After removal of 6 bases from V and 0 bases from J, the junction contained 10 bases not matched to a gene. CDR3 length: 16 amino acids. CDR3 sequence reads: CASRYRTGHGSYEQYF. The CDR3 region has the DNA TGTGCCAGCAGATATCGGACAGGGCACGGCTCCTACGAGCAGTACTTC.

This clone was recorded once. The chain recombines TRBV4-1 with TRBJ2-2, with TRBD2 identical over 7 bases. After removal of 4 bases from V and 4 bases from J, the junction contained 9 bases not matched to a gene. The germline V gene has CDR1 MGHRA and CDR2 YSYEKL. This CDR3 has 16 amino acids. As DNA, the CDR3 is TGCGCCAGCAGCCCGGGGGGTAGTAGAGGCACCGGGGAGCTGTTTTTT. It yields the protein CASSPGGSRGTGELFF.

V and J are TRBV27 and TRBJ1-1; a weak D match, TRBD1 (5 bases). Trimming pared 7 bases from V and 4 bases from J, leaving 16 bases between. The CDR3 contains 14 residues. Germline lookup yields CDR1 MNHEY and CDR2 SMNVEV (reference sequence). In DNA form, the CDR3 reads TGTGCCAGCACCCCGCAGGGCAGGGCCACTGAAGCTTTCTTT. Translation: CASTPQGRATEAFF.

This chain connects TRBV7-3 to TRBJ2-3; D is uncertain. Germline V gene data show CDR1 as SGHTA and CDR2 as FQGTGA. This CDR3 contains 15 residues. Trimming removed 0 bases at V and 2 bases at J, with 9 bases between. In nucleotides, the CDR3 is TGTGCCAGCAGCTTAACTTTAGCCTCCACAGATACGCAGTATTTT. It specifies CASSLTLASTDTQYF.

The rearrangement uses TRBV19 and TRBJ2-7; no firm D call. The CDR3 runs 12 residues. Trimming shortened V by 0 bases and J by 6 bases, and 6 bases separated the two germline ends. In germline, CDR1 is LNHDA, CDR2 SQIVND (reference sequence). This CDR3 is CASSIDLREQYF. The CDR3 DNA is TGTGCCAGTAGTATAGACCTACGCGAGCAGTACTTC.

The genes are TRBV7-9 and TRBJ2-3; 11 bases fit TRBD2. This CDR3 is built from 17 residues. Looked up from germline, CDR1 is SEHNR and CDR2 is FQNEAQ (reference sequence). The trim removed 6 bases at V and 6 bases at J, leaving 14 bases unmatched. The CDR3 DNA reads TGTGCCAGCAGTCCACCTTTTAGCGGGGGGGCGACCGATACGCAGTATTTT. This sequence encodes CASSPPFSGGATDTQYF.

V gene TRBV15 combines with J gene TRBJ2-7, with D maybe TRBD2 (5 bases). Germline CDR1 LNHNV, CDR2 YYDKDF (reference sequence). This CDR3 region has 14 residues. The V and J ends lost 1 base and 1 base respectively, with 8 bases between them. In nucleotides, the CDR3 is TGTGCCACCAGCAGAGGGGGAGAGTCCTACGAGCAGTACTTC. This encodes CATSRGGESYEQYF.

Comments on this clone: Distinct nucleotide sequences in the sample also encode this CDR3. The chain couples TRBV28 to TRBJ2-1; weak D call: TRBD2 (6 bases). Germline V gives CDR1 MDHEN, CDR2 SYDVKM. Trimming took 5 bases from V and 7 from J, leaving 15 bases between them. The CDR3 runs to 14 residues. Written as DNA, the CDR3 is TGTGCCAGCAGTCCCTCGGGTGGGAGGAATGAGCAGTTCTTC. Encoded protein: CASSPSGGRNEQFF.

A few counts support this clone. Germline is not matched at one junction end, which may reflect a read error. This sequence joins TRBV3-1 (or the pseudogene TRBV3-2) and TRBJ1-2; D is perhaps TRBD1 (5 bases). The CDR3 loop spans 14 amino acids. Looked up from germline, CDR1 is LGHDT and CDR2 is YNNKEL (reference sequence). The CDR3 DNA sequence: TGTGCCAGCAGTCAAGGGGCACAGTCCTATGGCTACACCTTC. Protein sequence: CASSQGAQSYGYTF.